The clone carrying this TCR beta chain is categorized as medium-sized. What it recognizes is unknown. Trimming removed 0 bases from V and 9 bases from J, with 8 bases in between. This CDR3 is 13 amino acids long. The germline CDR1 and CDR2 sequences are KGHDR and SFDVKD. In the library, unique molecular identifiers were attached to individual cDNA molecules. TCRdb reprocessed the RACE reads with MiXCR, giving one entry per CDR3 protein. The data contain 35,000 to 50,000 distinct CDR3 sequences, approximately 9.7% of them singletons. The record originates from a study of human T cells and chemical hapten exposure. Findings and limits, study-wide: DPC sensitization produced no change in TCRs with frequency above 1 in 1000. The study found expanded TCRs formed significantly more large CDR3 similarity clusters than controls.

Stated time point: patch test 2, 6 weeks after DPC sensitization. The treatment was: therapeutic diphenylcyclopropenone sensitization with weekly scalp DPC. Researchers extracted total RNA from unfractionated whole blood. Samples of blood were obtained prior to the application of each patch test. The source was whole blood, collected in connection with sensitization to the hapten diphenylcyclopropenone (DPC). J is TRBJ2-1 and V is TRBV24-1, with D perhaps TRBD2 (6 bases). This receptor was obtained from a woman under 40 with alopecia areata. Some clones in this sample may be carry-over from other donors' samples. CDR3 loop: CATSDLWGGEQFF. For the CDR3, the DNA is TGTGCCACCAGTGATTTGTGGGGAGGTGAGCAGTTCTTC.